The clone carrying this T cell receptor beta chain showed up many times. Its antigen is unidentified. TCRdb redid the calling of the reads with MiXCR, one entry per CDR3 protein. The sample carries hundreds of thousands of distinct CDR3 sequences, 9.6% recorded once. The entry originates in a study of T cell repertoires in cytomegalovirus infection. Broader study findings: Using cumulative public TCR beta family frequency, the authors identified those who carried CMV together with the relevant HLA.

The V gene's germline CDR1 is MNHEY and CDR2 SVGEGT. V lost 5 bases to trimming and J lost 2 bases, with 8 bases between them. The CDR3 loop spans 13 amino acids. The receptor's source is a human donor in good health (CMV status not recorded). Some clones in this sample may be carry-over from other donors' samples. The genes are TRBV6-2 or TRBV6-3 and TRBJ2-3; no reliable D call. Sequencing was performed on PBMCs. CDR3: CASSKDLTDTQYF. The CDR3 nucleotides are TGTGCCAGCAGTAAGGATCTCACAGATACGCAGTATTTT.